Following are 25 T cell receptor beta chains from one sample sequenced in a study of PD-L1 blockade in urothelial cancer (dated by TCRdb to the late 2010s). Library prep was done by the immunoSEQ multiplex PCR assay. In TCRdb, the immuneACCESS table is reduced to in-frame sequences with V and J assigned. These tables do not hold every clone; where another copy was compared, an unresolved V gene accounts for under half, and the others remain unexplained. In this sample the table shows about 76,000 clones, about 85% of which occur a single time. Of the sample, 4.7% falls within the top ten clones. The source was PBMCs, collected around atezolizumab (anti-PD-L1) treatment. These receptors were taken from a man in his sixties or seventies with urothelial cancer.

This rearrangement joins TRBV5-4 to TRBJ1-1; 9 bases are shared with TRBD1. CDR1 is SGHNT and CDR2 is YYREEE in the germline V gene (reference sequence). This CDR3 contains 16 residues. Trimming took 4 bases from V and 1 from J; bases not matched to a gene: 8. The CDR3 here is CASSPRPGQGNTEAFF. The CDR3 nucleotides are TGTGCCAGCAGCCCCCGACCGGGACAGGGGAACACTGAAGCTTTCTTT.

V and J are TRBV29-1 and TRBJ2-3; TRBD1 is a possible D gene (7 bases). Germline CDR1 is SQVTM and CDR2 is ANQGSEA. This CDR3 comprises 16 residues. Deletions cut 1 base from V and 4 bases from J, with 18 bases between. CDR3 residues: CSVEGALTGEADTQYF. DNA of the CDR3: TGCAGCGTTGAAGGGGCATTAACAGGGGAGGCAGATACGCAGTATTTT.

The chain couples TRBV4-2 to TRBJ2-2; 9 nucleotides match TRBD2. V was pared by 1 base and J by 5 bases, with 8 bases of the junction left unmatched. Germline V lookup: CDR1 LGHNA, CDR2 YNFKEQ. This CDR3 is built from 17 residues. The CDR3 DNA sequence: TGTGCCAGCAGCCAAGTTGCCAGCGGGAGGTTAACCGGGGAGCTGTTTTTT. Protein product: CASSQVASGRLTGELFF.

Here the CDR3 DNA reads TGTGCCAGCAGCTTAGGGACTAGCAACGGTGAGCAGTTCTTC. Translating it yields CASSLGTSNGEQFF. The chain recombines TRBV5-4 with TRBJ2-1; TRBD2 aligns across 9 bases. V shed 2 bases, J shed 9 bases, and the junction held 6 bases outside the gene matches. From germline, CDR1 is SGHNT and CDR2 YYREEE (reference sequence). This CDR3 is built from 14 residues.

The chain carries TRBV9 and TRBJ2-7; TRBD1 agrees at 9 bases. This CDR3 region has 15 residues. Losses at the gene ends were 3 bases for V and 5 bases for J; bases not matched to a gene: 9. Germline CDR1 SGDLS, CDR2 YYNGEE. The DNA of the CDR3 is TGTGCCAGCAGCGCTTCCGGGACAGGGATCAACGAGCAGTACTTC. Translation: CASSASGTGINEQYF.

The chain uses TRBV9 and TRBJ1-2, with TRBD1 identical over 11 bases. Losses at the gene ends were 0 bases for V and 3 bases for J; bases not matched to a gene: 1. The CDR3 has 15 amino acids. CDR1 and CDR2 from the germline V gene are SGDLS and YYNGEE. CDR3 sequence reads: CASSVGTGGDYGYTF. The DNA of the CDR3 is TGTGCCAGCAGCGTAGGGACAGGGGGCGACTATGGCTACACCTTC.

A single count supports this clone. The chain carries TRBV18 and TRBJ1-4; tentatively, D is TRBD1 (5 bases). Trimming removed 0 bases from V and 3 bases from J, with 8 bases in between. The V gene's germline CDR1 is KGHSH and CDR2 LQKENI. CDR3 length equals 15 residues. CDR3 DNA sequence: TGTGCCAGCTCACCACCGGGACTGCCTAATGAAAAACTGTTTTTT. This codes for CASSPPGLPNEKLFF.

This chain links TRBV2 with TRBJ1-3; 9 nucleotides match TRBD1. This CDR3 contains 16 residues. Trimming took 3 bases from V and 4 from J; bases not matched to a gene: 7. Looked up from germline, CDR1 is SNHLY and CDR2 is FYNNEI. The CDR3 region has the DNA TGTGCCAGCAGTGACCGGGACAGGGTACCCGGAAACACCATATATTTT. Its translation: CASSDRDRVPGNTIYF.

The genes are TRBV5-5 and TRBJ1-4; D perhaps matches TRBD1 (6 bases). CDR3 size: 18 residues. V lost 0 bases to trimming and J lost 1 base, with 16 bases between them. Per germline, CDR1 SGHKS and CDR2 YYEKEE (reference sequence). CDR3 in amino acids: CASSLVGALGVTNEKLFF. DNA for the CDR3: TGTGCCAGCAGCTTGGTGGGGGCCCTAGGCGTAACTAATGAAAAACTGTTTTTT. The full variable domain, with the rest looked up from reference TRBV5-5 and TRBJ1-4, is DAGVTQSPTHLIKTRGQQVTLRCSPISGHKSVSWYQQVLGQGPQFIFQYYEKEERGRGNFPDRFSARQFPNYSSELNVNALLLGDSALYLCASSLVGALGVTNEKLFFGSGTQLSVL.

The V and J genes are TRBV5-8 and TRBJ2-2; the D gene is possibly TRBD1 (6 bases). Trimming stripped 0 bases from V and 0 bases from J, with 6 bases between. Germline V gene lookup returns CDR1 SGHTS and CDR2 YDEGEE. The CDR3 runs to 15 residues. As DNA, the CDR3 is TGTGCCAGCAGCTTGGGGACAGCGAACACCGGGGAGCTGTTTTTT. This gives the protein CASSLGTANTGELFF.

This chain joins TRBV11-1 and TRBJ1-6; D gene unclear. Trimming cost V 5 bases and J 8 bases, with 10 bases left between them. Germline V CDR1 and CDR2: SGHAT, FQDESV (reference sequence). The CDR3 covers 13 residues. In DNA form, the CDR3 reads TGTGCCAGCAGCCCCGAGGTGGATTCACCCCTCCACTTT. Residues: CASSPEVDSPLHF.

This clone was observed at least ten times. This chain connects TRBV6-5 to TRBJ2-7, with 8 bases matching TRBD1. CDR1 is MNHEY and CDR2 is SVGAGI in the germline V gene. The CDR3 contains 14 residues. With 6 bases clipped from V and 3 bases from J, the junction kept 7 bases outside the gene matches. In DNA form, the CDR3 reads TGTGCCAGCAGGCGGGACAGGCAGGTCTACGAGCAGTACTTC. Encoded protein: CASRRDRQVYEQYF.

The DNA for the CDR3 is TGTGCCAGTAGCCCCATGGGGAGCTCCTACGAGCAGTACTTC. Translating it yields CASSPMGSSYEQYF. The chain is built from TRBV19 and TRBJ2-7, with a possible D match to TRBD2 (5 bases). The CDR3 contains 14 residues. The V gene's germline CDR1 is LNHDA and CDR2 SQIVND (reference sequence). V was trimmed by 6 bases and J by 0 bases, leaving 12 bases between them.

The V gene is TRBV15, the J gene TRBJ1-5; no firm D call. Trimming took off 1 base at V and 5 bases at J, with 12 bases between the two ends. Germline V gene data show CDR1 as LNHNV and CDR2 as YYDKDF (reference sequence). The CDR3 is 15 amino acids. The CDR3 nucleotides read TGTGCCACCAGCAGAGGTGATCAGGAATATCAGCCCCAGCATTTT. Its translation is CATSRGDQEYQPQHF. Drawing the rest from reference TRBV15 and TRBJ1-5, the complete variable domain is DAMVIQNPRYQVTQFGKPVTLSCSQTLNHNVMYWYQQKSSQAPKLLFHYYDKDFNNEADTPDNFQSRRPNTSFCFLDIRSPGLGDTAMYLCATSRGDQEYQPQHFGDGTRLSIL.

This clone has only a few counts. The CDR3 DNA sequence: TGCAGCGTTAGGGACAGGGGAGAGGGCACGCAGTATTTT. Protein product: CSVRDRGEGTQYF. The chain joins TRBV29-1 to TRBJ2-3; 10 bases fit TRBD1. Germline V gene lookup returns CDR1 SQVTM and CDR2 ANQGSEA. This CDR3 comprises 13 residues. Losses at the gene ends were 5 bases for V and 9 bases for J; bases not matched to a gene: 8.

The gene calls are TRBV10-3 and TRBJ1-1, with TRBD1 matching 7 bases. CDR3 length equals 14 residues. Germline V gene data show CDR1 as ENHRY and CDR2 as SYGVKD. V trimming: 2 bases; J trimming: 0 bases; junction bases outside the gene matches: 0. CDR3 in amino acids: CAISEGQVNTEAFF. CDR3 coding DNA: TGTGCCATCAGTGAGGGACAGGTGAACACTGAAGCTTTCTTT.

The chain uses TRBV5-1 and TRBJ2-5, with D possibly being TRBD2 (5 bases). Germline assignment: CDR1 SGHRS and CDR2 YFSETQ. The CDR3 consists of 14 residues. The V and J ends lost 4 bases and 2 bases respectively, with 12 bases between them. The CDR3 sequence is CASSKRTGQETQYF. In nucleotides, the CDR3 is TGCGCCAGCAGCAAACGGACGGGGCAAGAGACCCAGTACTTC.

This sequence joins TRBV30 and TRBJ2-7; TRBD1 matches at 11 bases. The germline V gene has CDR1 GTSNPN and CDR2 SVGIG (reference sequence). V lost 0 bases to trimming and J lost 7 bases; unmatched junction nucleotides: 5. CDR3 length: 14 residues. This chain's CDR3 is CAWSVRDRGVEQYF. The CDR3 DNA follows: TGTGCCTGGAGTGTAAGGGACAGGGGGGTAGAGCAGTACTTC.

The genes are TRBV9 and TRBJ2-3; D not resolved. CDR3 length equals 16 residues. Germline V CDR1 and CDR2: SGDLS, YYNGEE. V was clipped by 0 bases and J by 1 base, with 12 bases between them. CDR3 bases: TGTGCCAGCAGCGTAGGGCGCGGCCCTGGCACAGATACGCAGTATTTT. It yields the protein CASSVGRGPGTDTQYF.

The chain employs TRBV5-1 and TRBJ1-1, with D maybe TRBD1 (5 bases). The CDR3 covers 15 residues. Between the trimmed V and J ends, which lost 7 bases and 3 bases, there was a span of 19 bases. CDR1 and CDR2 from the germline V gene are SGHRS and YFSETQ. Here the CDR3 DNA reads TGCGCCAGCGCCTGGGGCCAGTACGAGGACACTGAAGCTTTCTTT. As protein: CASAWGQYEDTEAFF.

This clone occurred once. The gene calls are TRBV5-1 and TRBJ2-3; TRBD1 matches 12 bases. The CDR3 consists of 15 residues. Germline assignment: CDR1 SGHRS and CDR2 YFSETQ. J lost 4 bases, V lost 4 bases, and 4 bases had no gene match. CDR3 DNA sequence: TGCGCCAGCAGCGCCGGGACAGGGGGCTCAGATACGCAGTATTTT. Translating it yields CASSAGTGGSDTQYF.

This chain's CDR3 is CASGLGSLDREQYF. The CDR3, as DNA: TGTGCTAGTGGTTTAGGTTCCTTGGACAGGGAGCAGTACTTC. The chain employs TRBV12-5 and TRBJ2-7; TRBD1 agrees at 7 bases. Trimming removed 3 bases from V and 7 bases from J; junction bases left unmatched: 9. The germline V gene encodes CDR1 LGHNT and CDR2 FRNRAP. There are 14 residues in the CDR3.

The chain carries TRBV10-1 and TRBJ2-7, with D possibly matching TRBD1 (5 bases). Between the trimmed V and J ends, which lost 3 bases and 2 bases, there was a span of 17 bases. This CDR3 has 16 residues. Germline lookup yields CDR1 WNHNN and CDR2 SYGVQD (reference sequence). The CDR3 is CASSEGPRRVPYEQYF. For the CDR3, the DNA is TGCGCCAGCAGTGAAGGTCCCCGCAGGGTTCCCTACGAGCAGTACTTC.

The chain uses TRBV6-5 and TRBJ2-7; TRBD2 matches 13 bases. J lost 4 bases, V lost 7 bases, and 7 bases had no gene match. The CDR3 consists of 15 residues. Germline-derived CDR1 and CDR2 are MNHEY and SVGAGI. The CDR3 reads CASTSTSGRTYEQYF. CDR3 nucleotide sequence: TGTGCCAGCACCTCGACTAGCGGGAGGACTTACGAGCAGTACTTC.

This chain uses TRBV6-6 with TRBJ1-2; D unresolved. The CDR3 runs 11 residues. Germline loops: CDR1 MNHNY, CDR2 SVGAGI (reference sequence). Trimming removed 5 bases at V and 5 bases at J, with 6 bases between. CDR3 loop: CASSARYGYTF. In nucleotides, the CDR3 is TGTGCCAGCAGTGCGAGATATGGCTACACCTTC.